This is a list of T cell receptor beta chains from one sample in a study of T cells in localized non-small cell lung cancer. Measured with immunoSEQ multiplex PCR; TCRdb has only the in-frame clones, and not every one. The sample consists of tens of thousands of clones, roughly 84% of them appearing once. Sample: PBMCs, taken before any cancer treatment. These receptors all stem from a man aged 40-75 years with stage II lung adenocarcinoma. Both conserved end residues are part of each CDR3. D genes are given only for firm matches. Some rows mark clone size as missing; the rest say once, few, many or name a class of expanded clone.

.	.	TRBJ1-1	TRBV4-1	CASSQGAPGNTEAFF	TGCGCCAGCAGCCAAGGGGCTCCTGGGAACACTGAAGCTTTCTTT
.	.	TRBJ1-3	TRBV7-9	CASSRDRSSGNTIYF	TGTGCCAGCAGCCGGGACCGAAGCTCTGGAAACACCATATATTTT
TRBD2	.	TRBJ2-3	TRBV6-1	CASSVSAGGTDTQYF	TGTGCCAGCAGTGTGTCAGCGGGGGGCACAGATACGCAGTATTTT
TRBD1	.	TRBJ1-2	TRBV7-8	CASSRDRDRVYGYTF	TGTGCCAGCAGCAGAGACCGGGACAGGGTCTATGGCTACACCTTC
TRBD1	.	TRBJ2-7	TRBV7-2	CASSPEGTASYEQYF	TGTGCCAGCAGCCCAGAAGGGACAGCCTCCTACGAGCAGTACTTC
.	once	TRBJ2-7	TRBV28	CASSLGTQPYEQYF	TGTGCCAGCAGTTTAGGGACACAACCCTACGAGCAGTACTTC
.	.	TRBJ1-3	TRBV6-5	CASSYSDRSSGNTIYF	TGTGCCAGCAGTTACTCAGACAGGAGCTCTGGAAACACCATATATTTT
.	.	TRBJ1-6	TRBV4-1	CASSQEGDSPLHF	TGCGCCAGCAGCCAAGAAGGCGATTCACCCCTCCACTTT
.	.	TRBJ2-1	TRBV18	CASSLSKGHQYNEQFF	TGTGCCAGCTCACTCTCCAAGGGACACCAATACAATGAGCAGTTCTTC
.	.	TRBJ2-3	TRBV11-3	CASSLSVTSTDTQYF	TGTGCCAGCAGCTTATCCGTCACTAGCACAGATACGCAGTATTTT
TRBD1	.	TRBJ2-7	TRBV7-2	CASSLLGQADEQYF	TGTGCCAGCAGCTTACTGGGACAGGCCGACGAGCAGTACTTC
TRBD1	few	TRBJ1-5	TRBV7-8	CASSLGTGSSNQPQHF	TGTGCCAGCAGCTTAGGGACAGGCAGTAGCAATCAGCCCCAGCATTTT
TRBD2	.	TRBJ2-7	TRBV27	CASSTATSGSPYEQYF	TGTGCCAGCAGCACCGCTACTAGCGGGAGCCCCTACGAGCAGTACTTC
.	.	TRBJ1-1	TRBV10-3	CAITRGGRNTEAFF	TGTGCCATCACACGGGGGGGTCGGAACACTGAAGCTTTCTTT
.	.	TRBJ1-3	TRBV7-9	CASLVAGPRSGNTIYF	TGTGCCAGCCTCGTAGCAGGCCCCCGCTCTGGAAACACCATATATTTT
.	.	TRBJ2-7	TRBV9	CASSVQGEGAYEQYF	TGTGCCAGCAGCGTACAGGGAGAAGGAGCCTACGAGCAGTACTTC
.	.	TRBJ2-1	TRBV5-4	CASSLKRAGNEQFF	TGTGCCAGCAGCTTGAAAAGGGCCGGCAATGAGCAGTTCTTC
.	.	TRBJ1-6	TRBV6-6	CASSQDPSPLHF	TGTGCCAGCAGCCAGGACCCTTCACCCCTCCACTTT
.	.	TRBJ1-1	TRBV27	CASRFRVNTEAFF	TGTGCCAGCAGATTTAGGGTGAACACTGAAGCTTTCTTT
.	.	TRBJ2-7	TRBV14	CASSQGLGTLNYEQYF	TGTGCCAGCAGCCAAGGATTGGGGACACTTAACTACGAGCAGTACTTC
TRBD2	.	TRBJ2-3	TRBV5-1	CASSLEREADTQYF	TGCGCCAGCAGCTTGGAGCGGGAAGCAGATACGCAGTATTTT
TRBD2	.	TRBJ2-7	TRBV4-3	CASSQGLAGPPYEQYF	TGCGCCAGCAGCCAAGGACTAGCGGGGCCCCCCTACGAGCAGTACTTC
TRBD2	.	TRBJ2-5	TRBV5-1	CASSFSGGAFYQETQYF	TGCGCCAGCAGTTTTAGCGGGGGGGCCTTCTACCAAGAGACCCAGTACTTC
.	.	TRBJ2-2	TRBV6-5	CASRGNTGELFF	TGTGCCAGCCGGGGTAACACCGGGGAGCTGTTTTTT
TRBD1	once	TRBJ2-7	TRBV4-1	CASSQGTGQIYEQYF	TGCGCCAGCAGCCAGGGGACGGGACAGATCTACGAGCAGTACTTC
.	.	TRBJ2-1	TRBV7-9	CASSLDGPNNEQFF	TGTGCCAGCAGCTTAGACGGGCCGAACAATGAGCAGTTCTTC
.	.	TRBJ2-7	TRBV7-3	CASSDERGSHEQYF	TGTGCCAGCAGTGACGAACGGGGTAGCCACGAGCAGTACTTC
TRBD2	.	TRBJ2-5	TRBV7-2	CASSLEGGRYQETQYF	TGTGCCAGCAGCTTAGAAGGCGGGAGGTACCAAGAGACCCAGTACTTC
.	.	TRBJ2-3	TRBV15	CATSPGSASDTQYF	TGTGCCACCAGTCCGGGCTCTGCGTCAGATACGCAGTATTTT
.	.	TRBJ1-2	TRBV19	CASSIDQGPGNYGYTF	TGTGCCAGTAGTATAGATCAAGGGCCGGGGAACTATGGCTACACCTTC
.	.	TRBJ2-6	TRBV25-1	CASSGNSGANVLTF	TGTGCCAGCAGCGGGAACTCTGGGGCCAACGTCCTGACTTTC